A selection of T cell receptor beta chains follows, all from one sample in a study of CD8+ T cells in alopecia areata. The method was immunoSEQ multiplex PCR; TCRdb's version includes in-frame clones alone and lacks a portion of them. The profile shows approximately 200,000 clones, 60% of them singletons. Material: CD4+ T cells sorted from blood, obtained at week 4, from a patient treated with tofacitinib. All receptors derive from a human donor with alopecia areata. Each CDR3 is given with its conserved first and last residue. The D gene is left open where the match is weak. Clone size is not always given. Where it is, it says once, few, many or a class for expanded clones.

V: TRBV15
J: TRBJ1-5
D: NA
size: NA
CDR3: CATSRQPNQPQHF
DNA: TGTGCCACCAGCAGACAACCCAATCAGCCCCAGCATTTT

V: TRBV29-1
J: TRBJ2-1
D: NA
size: few
CDR3: CSVDQVRHSLSGNEQFF
DNA: TGCAGCGTTGATCAGGTGCGGCACAGTTTGAGTGGCAATGAGCAGTTCTTC

V: TRBV7-9
J: TRBJ2-6
D: NA
size: NA
CDR3: CASSAGTSGANVLTF
DNA: TGTGCCAGCAGCGCGGGAACCTCTGGGGCCAACGTCCTGACTTTC

V: TRBV27
J: TRBJ2-3
D: NA
size: NA
CDR3: CASSSPGDTQYF
DNA: TGTGCCAGCAGTTCCCCAGGGGATACGCAGTATTTT

V: TRBV7-9
J: TRBJ2-2
D: NA
size: NA
CDR3: CASSLDTNTGELFF
DNA: TGTGCCAGCAGCTTGGACACAAACACCGGGGAGCTGTTTTTT

V: TRBV4-1
J: TRBJ2-3
D: TRBD1
size: NA
CDR3: CASSHLDRVTDTQYF
DNA: TGCGCCAGCAGCCATCTGGACAGGGTCACAGATACGCAGTATTTT

V: TRBV15
J: TRBJ2-5
D: NA
size: NA
CDR3: CATSRHQGQETQYF
DNA: TGTGCCACCAGCAGACATCAGGGTCAAGAGACCCAGTACTTC

V: TRBV7-2
J: TRBJ1-1
D: NA
size: few
CDR3: CASSLALQNTEAFF
DNA: TGTGCCAGCAGCTTAGCGTTACAGAACACTGAAGCTTTCTTT

V: TRBV4-1
J: TRBJ2-5
D: NA
size: few
CDR3: CASSQAPGAGQETQYF
DNA: TGCGCCAGCAGCCAAGCCCCCGGTGCAGGGCAAGAGACCCAGTACTTC

V: TRBV6-5
J: TRBJ1-5
D: NA
size: NA
CDR3: CASRREENQPQHF
DNA: TGTGCCAGCAGAAGAGAAGAAAATCAGCCCCAGCATTTT

V: TRBV15
J: TRBJ2-7
D: NA
size: NA
CDR3: CATSRDGQSLDEQYF
DNA: TGTGCCACCAGCAGAGATGGGCAATCCCTTGACGAGCAGTACTTC

V: TRBV4-3
J: TRBJ1-3
D: NA
size: NA
CDR3: CASSQELKGPGNTIYF
DNA: TGCGCCAGCAGCCAAGAACTCAAAGGGCCTGGAAACACCATATATTTT

V: TRBV9
J: TRBJ2-7
D: TRBD2
size: few
CDR3: CASSPRGLAGAYEQYF
DNA: TGTGCCAGCAGCCCCCGAGGACTAGCGGGCGCCTACGAGCAGTACTTC

V: TRBV4-1
J: TRBJ2-2
D: NA
size: few
CDR3: CASSQSPQRSTNTGELFF
DNA: TGCGCCAGCAGCCAATCTCCCCAGCGGAGCACGAACACCGGGGAGCTGTTTTTT

V: TRBV29-1
J: TRBJ1-1
D: NA
size: few
CDR3: CSVEDTVNTEAFF
DNA: TGCAGCGTTGAAGACACGGTGAACACTGAAGCTTTCTTT

V: TRBV30
J: TRBJ1-1
D: NA
size: NA
CDR3: CAWSERGAEAFF
DNA: TGTGCCTGGAGTGAAAGGGGCGCTGAAGCTTTCTTT

V: TRBV2
J: TRBJ2-3
D: NA
size: NA
CDR3: CASSEGGTDTQYF
DNA: TGTGCCAGCAGTGAAGGGGGCACAGATACGCAGTATTTT

V: TRBV5-1
J: TRBJ2-2
D: NA
size: NA
CDR3: CASSLRAEADTGELFF
DNA: TGCGCCAGCAGCTTGCGAGCGGAGGCGGACACCGGGGAGCTGTTTTTT

V: TRBV30
J: TRBJ2-3
D: NA
size: NA
CDR3: CAWRKWSGSGTDTQYF
DNA: TGTGCCTGGAGGAAGTGGTCGGGATCGGGGACAGATACGCAGTATTTT

V: TRBV27
J: TRBJ2-7
D: NA
size: NA
CDR3: CASASGGTDYEQYF
DNA: TGTGCCAGTGCCTCAGGGGGGACGGACTACGAGCAGTACTTC

V: TRBV27
J: TRBJ1-5
D: NA
size: NA
CDR3: CASSLSVIGGGPQHF
DNA: TGTGCCAGCAGTTTATCGGTTATCGGGGGCGGTCCCCAGCATTTT

V: TRBV4-1
J: TRBJ2-7
D: NA
size: NA
CDR3: CASSQGDWYEQYF
DNA: TGCGCCAGCAGCCAAGGGGACTGGTACGAGCAGTACTTC

V: TRBV5-1
J: TRBJ1-1
D: NA
size: NA
CDR3: CASSLRSANTEAFF
DNA: TGCGCCAGCAGCTTGAGATCAGCGAACACTGAAGCTTTCTTT